A single sample is the source of the 10 T cell receptor beta chains below, sequenced in a study of blood T cell repertoires in COVID-19. Measured with immunoSEQ multiplex PCR; TCRdb has only the in-frame clones, and not every one. The sample shows about 320,000 clones, roughly nine tenths of them seen only once. The sequencing sample was made of peripheral blood. These receptors all stem from a young woman with COVID-19, enrolled during active disease.

The chain recombines TRBV7-8 with TRBJ1-1; possibly TRBD1 for D (5 bases). The CDR3 has 16 residues. Trimming removed 5 bases at V and 1 base at J, with 17 bases between. CDR1 and CDR2 (germline): SGHVS, FQNEAQ. CDR3 in amino acids: CASSTRQSPWNTEAFF. Here the CDR3 DNA reads TGTGCCAGCAGCACACGACAGAGCCCGTGGAACACTGAAGCTTTCTTT. The full variable domain, rest sourced from reference TRBV7-8 and TRBJ1-1, is GAGVSQSPRYKVAKRGQDVALRCDPISGHVSLFWYQQALGQGPEFLTYFQNEAQLDKSGLPSDRFFAERPEGSVSTLKIQRTQQEDSAVYLCASSTRQSPWNTEAFFGQGTRLTVV.

The chain has TRBV12-5 and TRBJ1-5, with D possibly TRBD1 on 5 matching bases. The CDR3 contains 18 residues. The germline V and J ends were trimmed by 4 bases and 0 bases, with 19 bases remaining between them. Germline assignment: CDR1 LGHNT and CDR2 FRNRAP. The CDR3 nucleotides read TGTGCTAGTGGTTCCAACTATGGGGCAGGGTATAGCAATCAGCCCCAGCATTTT. This sequence encodes CASGSNYGAGYSNQPQHF.

This sequence joins TRBV7-8 and TRBJ1-2; 9 bases line up with TRBD1. Germline V gene lookup returns CDR1 SGHVS and CDR2 FQNEAQ. This CDR3 region has 14 residues. J lost 4 bases, V lost 3 bases, and 3 bases had no gene match. The chain's CDR3 is CASSFKTGGYGYTF. CDR3 nucleotides: TGTGCCAGCAGCTTTAAGACAGGGGGCTATGGCTACACCTTC.

The genes are TRBV19 and TRBJ2-1, with 7 nucleotides matching TRBD2. The ends lost 5 bases at V and 9 bases at J; junction bases unmatched: 10. Germline loops: CDR1 LNHDA, CDR2 SQIVND (reference sequence). This CDR3 spans 14 amino acids. The CDR3 protein is CASSHGTTSGEQFF. The CDR3 DNA follows: TGTGCCAGTAGTCACGGGACTACCAGCGGTGAGCAGTTCTTC.

This sequence joins TRBV19 and TRBJ1-6, with a weak D call TRBD1 (6 bases). CDR3 length: 18 residues. Trimming removed 4 bases from V and 7 bases from J, with 23 bases in between. Germline CDR1 reads LNHDA; CDR2 reads SQIVND (reference sequence). The CDR3 is CASSTHSSSTGLNSPLHF. The CDR3 nucleotides are TGTGCCAGTAGTACGCACTCGTCCTCGACAGGATTAAATTCACCCCTCCACTTT.

This clone occurred once. This chain links TRBV7-9 with TRBJ1-2; perhaps TRBD1 as D (6 bases). CDR3 length: 14 amino acids. Trimming took 5 bases from V and 8 from J, leaving 18 bases between them. Looked up from germline, CDR1 is SEHNR and CDR2 is FQNEAQ (reference sequence). The CDR3 DNA reads as TGTGCCAGCAGCCCAGACCGGGGGGCGAGGGGCTACACCTTC. Protein sequence: CASSPDRGARGYTF.

This clone occurred once. V is TRBV18 and J is TRBJ1-2; perhaps TRBD1 as D (5 bases). Germline loops: CDR1 KGHSH, CDR2 LQKENI. The CDR3 length is 11 residues. V gave up 6 bases and J gave up 13 bases, with 15 bases separating them. This CDR3 is CASSNGEGSTF. CDR3 in DNA: TGTGCCAGCTCCAACGGGGAGGGGAGCACCTTC. The complete variable domain, with remaining parts taken from reference TRBV18 and TRBJ1-2, reads NAGVMQNPRHLVRRRGQEARLRCSPMKGHSHVYWYRQLPEEGLKFMVYLQKENIIDESGMPKERFSAEFPKEGPSILRIQQVVRGDSAAYFCASSNGEGSTFGSGTRLTVV.

The gene calls are TRBV12-3 or TRBV12-4 and TRBJ2-1, with D tentatively TRBD2 (7 bases). CDR3 size: 13 residues. The ends were cut back, 7 bases at V and 6 bases at J, with 13 bases in the middle. The CDR3 nucleotides read TGTGCCAGCACCGGGGGGCGGGGCAATGAGCAGTTCTTC. Protein product: CASTGGRGNEQFF.

The chain employs TRBV4-1 and TRBJ2-7; maybe TRBD1 (5 bases). V was clipped by 10 bases and J by 1 base, with 14 bases between them. The length of the CDR3 is 13 residues. CDR1 and CDR2 from the germline V gene are MGHRA and YSYEKL. The CDR3 coding sequence is TGCGCCACAAGTCCGCAGGGTTCCTACGAGCAGTACTTC. It translates to CATSPQGSYEQYF.

The V call is TRBV3-1 (or the pseudogene TRBV3-2), the J call TRBJ1-2, with a weak D call TRBD1 (5 bases). Germline CDR1 LGHDT, CDR2 YNNKEL (reference sequence). V was shortened by 8 bases and J by 3 bases, with 10 bases between the two germline ends. This CDR3 comprises 12 residues. CDR3: CASGGWDYGYTF. CDR3 nucleotides: TGTGCCAGCGGGGGGTGGGACTATGGCTACACCTTC.